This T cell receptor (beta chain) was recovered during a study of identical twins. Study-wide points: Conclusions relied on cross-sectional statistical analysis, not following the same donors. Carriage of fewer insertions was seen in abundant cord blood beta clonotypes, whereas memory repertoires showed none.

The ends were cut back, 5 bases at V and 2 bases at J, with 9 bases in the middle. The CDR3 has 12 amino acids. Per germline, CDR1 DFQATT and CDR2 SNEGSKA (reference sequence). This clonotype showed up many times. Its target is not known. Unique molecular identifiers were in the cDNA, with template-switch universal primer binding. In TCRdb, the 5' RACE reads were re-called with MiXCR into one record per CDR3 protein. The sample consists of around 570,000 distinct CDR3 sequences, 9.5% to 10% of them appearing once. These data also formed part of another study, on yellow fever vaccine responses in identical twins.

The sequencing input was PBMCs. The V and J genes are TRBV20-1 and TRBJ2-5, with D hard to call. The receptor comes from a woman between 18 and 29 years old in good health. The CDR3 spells CSARIGQETQYF. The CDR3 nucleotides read TGCAGTGCTCGAATTGGGCAAGAGACCCAGTACTTC.